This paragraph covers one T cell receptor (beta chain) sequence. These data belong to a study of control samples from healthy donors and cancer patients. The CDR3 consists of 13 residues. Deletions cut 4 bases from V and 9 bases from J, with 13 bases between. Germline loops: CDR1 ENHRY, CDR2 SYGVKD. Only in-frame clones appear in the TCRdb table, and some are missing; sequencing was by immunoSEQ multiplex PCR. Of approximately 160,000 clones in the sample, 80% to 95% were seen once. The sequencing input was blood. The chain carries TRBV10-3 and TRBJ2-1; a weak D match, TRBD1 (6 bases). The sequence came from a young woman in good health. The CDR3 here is CAISAPGVTEQFF. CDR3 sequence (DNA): TGTGCCATCAGTGCTCCAGGGGTGACTGAGCAGTTCTTC.